The 30 T cell receptor beta chains reported below all come from one sample, sequenced in a study of shared clonotypes between healthy human individuals. TCRdb's copy holds only in-frame clones and misses some; the assay was immunoSEQ multiplex PCR. Counted here are hundreds of thousands of clones, around 96% occurring once; the ten biggest clones make up around 0.12%. Terminally differentiated effector memory CD45RA+ cells were excluded by CCR7 positive selection of CD45RO-negative cells. The source material was naive CD8+ T cells sorted from blood. These receptor sequences come from a woman aged 30 to 39 in good health.

The rearrangement links TRBV7-9 to TRBJ1-1; 11 positions agree with TRBD1. CDR3 length equals 15 residues. Germline CDR1 reads SEHNR; CDR2 reads FQNEAQ (reference sequence). V trimming: 4 bases; J trimming: 4 bases; junction bases outside the gene matches: 5. The CDR3 DNA is TGTGCCAGCAGCTCCGGACAGGGGGCGATCACTGAAGCTTTCTTT. Translated: CASSSGQGAITEAFF.

The chain employs TRBV6-1 and TRBJ2-2; 10 positions match TRBD2. Unmatched junction bases numbered 11, after V lost 2 bases and J lost 5 bases. The germline gives CDR1 MNHNS, CDR2 SASEGT. CDR3 length: 18 residues. This chain's CDR3 is CASSERGLAATFTGELFF. The CDR3 nucleotides read TGTGCCAGCAGTGAACGCGGACTAGCGGCGACTTTTACCGGGGAGCTGTTTTTT.

The chain employs TRBV28 and TRBJ1-2; no firm D call. The length of the CDR3 is 14 residues. Germline V gives CDR1 MDHEN, CDR2 SYDVKM. V gave up 6 bases and J gave up 4 bases, with 15 bases separating them. This CDR3 reads CASSPLSGTYGYTF. CDR3 DNA: TGTGCCAGCAGCCCGCTCTCGGGAACCTATGGCTACACCTTC.

V gene TRBV30 combines with J gene TRBJ1-5; no definite D call. Trimming took off 0 bases at V and 4 bases at J, with 10 bases between the two ends. The CDR3 has 14 residues. Germline V gene lookup returns CDR1 GTSNPN and CDR2 SVGIG (reference sequence). CDR3 in amino acids: CAWSVEAENQPQHF. CDR3 nucleotide sequence: TGTGCCTGGAGTGTTGAGGCAGAAAATCAGCCCCAGCATTTT.

This clone showed up just once. V and J are TRBV6-5 and TRBJ2-1; TRBD2 agrees at 10 bases. The CDR3 is made up of 15 amino acids. Trimming took 1 base from V and 5 from J; bases not matched to a gene: 2. CDR1 MNHEY and CDR2 SVGAGI come from the germline V gene. The CDR3 coding sequence is TGTGCCAGCAGTTACTGGACTAGCGGTGACAATGAGCAGTTCTTC. It is translated as CASSYWTSGDNEQFF.

V is TRBV5-1 and J is TRBJ2-7; D is perhaps TRBD2 (6 bases). Germline assignment: CDR1 SGHRS and CDR2 YFSETQ. V lost 1 base to trimming and J lost 4 bases, with 21 bases between them. The CDR3 covers 17 residues. The CDR3 DNA reads as TGCGCCAGCAGCTTGAACCCCAACCGGGACTTGACTTACGAGCAGTACTTC. Its protein is CASSLNPNRDLTYEQYF.

On this clone: Within the sample, other DNA sequences also encode this same CDR3. The chain combines TRBV7-9 with TRBJ1-1; perhaps TRBD1 as D (6 bases). V shed 5 bases and J shed 4 bases, with 8 bases lying between them. This CDR3 region has 12 residues. Germline CDR1 is SEHNR and CDR2 is FQNEAQ (reference sequence). This CDR3 is CASSTGTTEAFF. CDR3 bases: TGTGCCAGCAGCACAGGGACCACTGAAGCTTTCTTT.

The chain employs TRBV5-1 and TRBJ2-3; no clear D. Trimming removed 0 bases from V and 4 bases from J, with 12 bases in between. CDR3 length: 15 residues. CDR1 and CDR2 from the germline V gene are SGHRS and YFSETQ. The CDR3 nucleotides read TGCGCCAGCAGCTTGGTGGGTTTAGTCCCAGATACGCAGTATTTT. Translation gives CASSLVGLVPDTQYF.

This chain uses TRBV10-1 with TRBJ2-3, with D hard to call. V lost 3 bases to trimming and J lost 2 bases, with 6 bases between them. The germline CDR1 and CDR2 sequences are WNHNN and SYGVQD (reference sequence). The CDR3 has 13 residues. The CDR3 bases are TGCGCCAGCAGTGATGATCACACAGATACGCAGTATTTT. Its translation: CASSDDHTDTQYF.

The rearrangement joins TRBV5-6 to TRBJ2-3, with 12 nucleotides matching TRBD1. V trimming: 4 bases; J trimming: 2 bases; junction bases outside the gene matches: 2. CDR1 SGHDT and CDR2 YYEEEE come from the germline V gene. CDR3 size: 15 residues. The CDR3 here is CASSGTGGLTDTQYF. Written as DNA, the CDR3 is TGTGCCAGCAGCGGGACAGGGGGCCTCACAGATACGCAGTATTTT.

This chain uses TRBV15 with TRBJ2-1; TRBD1 matches at 7 bases. Trimming at V came to 4 bases and at J to 8 bases, leaving 14 bases not matched to a gene. Per the germline V gene, CDR1 is LNHNV and CDR2 is YYDKDF (reference sequence). The length of the CDR3 is 16 residues. As DNA, the CDR3 is TGTGCCACCAGCATCCCCGGGACAGCCCGATCCGATGAGCAGTTCTTC. Translation: CATSIPGTARSDEQFF.

The rearrangement uses TRBV6-5 and TRBJ2-1; the D gene is possibly TRBD1 (6 bases). Trimming shortened V by 3 bases and J by 7 bases, and 13 bases separated the two germline ends. CDR3 length equals 14 residues. Germline V gene sequence: CDR1 MNHEY, CDR2 SVGAGI. CDR3 DNA: TGTGCCAGCAGTTATACAGGGTTGGGTAATGAGCAGTTCTTC. It translates to CASSYTGLGNEQFF.

CDR3 sequence: CASSFGTSGRGEQFF. CDR3 DNA sequence: TGTGCCAGCAGTTTCGGGACTAGCGGGAGGGGTGAGCAGTTCTTC. The chain uses TRBV27 and TRBJ2-1, with TRBD2 matching 16 bases. The V and J ends lost 3 bases and 9 bases, in that order; junction bases with no gene match: 2. Germline assignment: CDR1 MNHEY and CDR2 SMNVEV (reference sequence). The CDR3 totals 15 residues.

The gene calls are TRBV11-2 and TRBJ2-5; 10 bases are shared with TRBD2. From germline, CDR1 is SGHAT and CDR2 FQNNGV. Germline trimming cut 1 base from V and 4 bases from J; bases unmatched to any gene: 6. The CDR3 sequence is 16 residues long. This CDR3 reads CASSLGASGSGETQYF. CDR3 coding DNA: TGTGCCAGCAGCTTAGGGGCTAGCGGGAGCGGAGAGACCCAGTACTTC. The full variable domain, completed using reference TRBV11-2 and TRBJ2-5, is EAGVAQSPRYKIIEKRQSVAFWCNPISGHATLYWYQQILGQGPKLLIQFQNNGVVDDSQLPKDRFSAERLKGVDSTLKIQPAKLEDSAVYLCASSLGASGSGETQYFGPGTRLLVL.

This sequence joins TRBV11-2 and TRBJ2-1, with 13 nucleotides matching TRBD2. Losses at the gene ends were 4 bases for V and 7 bases for J; bases not matched to a gene: 10. CDR1 and CDR2 from the germline V gene are SGHAT and FQNNGV. This CDR3 contains 17 residues. CDR3 protein: CASSSSPRGLAGNEQFF. The DNA of the CDR3 is TGTGCCAGCAGCTCCTCTCCGCGGGGACTAGCGGGGAATGAGCAGTTCTTC.

The V and J genes are TRBV6-1 and TRBJ1-5; a weak D match, TRBD1 (5 bases). The germline V and J ends were trimmed by 3 bases and 0 bases, with 9 bases remaining between them. This CDR3 has 15 amino acids. Germline V lookup: CDR1 MNHNS, CDR2 SASEGT. The CDR3 nucleotides are TGTGCCAGCAGTGATGGGGACTTTAGCAATCAGCCCCAGCATTTT. Protein sequence: CASSDGDFSNQPQHF.

The CDR3 reads CASSFSGVQETQYF. The CDR3 nucleotides read TGTGCCAGCAGCTTTTCGGGGGTCCAAGAGACCCAGTACTTC. V gene TRBV7-9 combines with J gene TRBJ2-5, with D maybe TRBD2 (6 bases). The V gene lost 3 bases and the J gene lost 1 base, with 9 bases spanning the gap. The CDR3 has 14 residues. Germline V CDR1 and CDR2: SEHNR, FQNEAQ (reference sequence). The variable domain in full, completed from reference TRBV7-9 and TRBJ2-5, reads DTGVSQNPRHKITKRGQNVTFRCDPISEHNRLYWYRQTLGQGPEFLTYFQNEAQLEKSRLLSDRFSAERPKGSFSTLEIQRTEQGDSAMYLCASSFSGVQETQYFGPGTRLLVL.

This clone has just one count. The CDR3 DNA reads as TGCGCCAGCAGCTTGGAAGGGAATGGGCAGGAGACCCAGTACTTC. This gives the protein CASSLEGNGQETQYF. The rearrangement links TRBV5-1 to TRBJ2-5; D is undetermined. V dropped 0 bases and J dropped 5 bases, with 14 bases sitting between them. Germline V gene data show CDR1 as SGHRS and CDR2 as YFSETQ. CDR3 length: 15 amino acids.

The gene calls are TRBV28 and TRBJ2-7, with 9 positions matching TRBD2. The CDR3 is 15 amino acids. Per the germline V gene, CDR1 is MDHEN and CDR2 is SYDVKM. The J segment lost 0 bases and the V segment lost 6 bases, leaving 6 bases of the junction unmatched. CDR3 nucleotides: TGTGCCAGCAGGGGTTTGCGGGAGGGCTCCTACGAGCAGTACTTC. Translating it yields CASRGLREGSYEQYF. Filled out from reference TRBV28 and TRBJ2-7, the complete variable domain reads DVKVTQSSRYLVKRTGEKVFLECVQDMDHENMFWYRQDPGLGLRLIYFSYDVKMKEKGDIPEGYSVSREKKERFSLILESASTNQTSMYLCASRGLREGSYEQYFGPGTRLTVT.

The chain combines TRBV28 with TRBJ2-7; 8 bases agree with TRBD2. The CDR3 extends over 14 amino acids. J gave up 5 bases and V 4 bases, and 7 bases lay outside the gene matches. Germline lookup yields CDR1 MDHEN and CDR2 SYDVKM. CDR3 residues: CASSSQREKDEQYF. The CDR3 bases are TGTGCCAGCAGTTCCCAGCGGGAGAAGGACGAGCAGTACTTC.

The V gene is TRBV2, the J gene TRBJ2-1; 9 nucleotides line up with TRBD2. Germline V gene sequence: CDR1 SNHLY, CDR2 FYNNEI. The CDR3 is 17 amino acids. Unmatched junction bases numbered 15, after V lost 5 bases and J lost 7 bases. The CDR3 sequence is CASSSMGSGRSTNEQFF. The CDR3 nucleotides read TGTGCCAGCAGTTCCATGGGGAGCGGGAGGTCTACAAATGAGCAGTTCTTC.

This clone turned up a few times. The V and J genes are TRBV20-1 and TRBJ1-1; 8 bases match TRBD1. Germline-derived CDR1 and CDR2 are DFQATT and SNEGSKA (reference sequence). After removal of 5 bases from V and 11 bases from J, the junction contained 4 bases not matched to a gene. The CDR3 sequence is 10 residues long. The CDR3: CSAAGGAAFF. DNA of the CDR3: TGCAGTGCTGCAGGGGGCGCGGCTTTCTTT.

Regarding this clone: Other DNA sequences in the sample encode the same CDR3. The V and J genes are TRBV15 and TRBJ2-2; D is ambiguous. Per the germline V gene, CDR1 is LNHNV and CDR2 is YYDKDF (reference sequence). Trimming stripped 0 bases from V and 2 bases from J, with 4 bases between. The CDR3 is 14 amino acids. The CDR3: CATSRDRNTGELFF. In DNA, the CDR3 is TGTGCCACCAGCAGAGATCGAAACACCGGGGAGCTGTTTTTT.

Note on this clone: Germline and junction disagree at one end, which may indicate a read error. The rearrangement joins TRBV6-6 to TRBJ2-5; 8 bases line up with TRBD2. The DNA end is more similar to TRBJ2-7, so the J call may be wrong. The CDR3 loop spans 15 amino acids. Germline CDR1 and CDR2: MNHNY and SVGAGI (reference sequence). The CDR3 sequence is CASRYLAGSAYEQYF. The CDR3 DNA follows: TGTGCCAGCAGATACTTAGCGGGATCCGCCTACGAGCAGTACTTC.

J is TRBJ2-7 and V is TRBV9, with 7 bases matching TRBD1. V shed 4 bases and J 5 bases; nucleotides not matched to a gene: 6. The CDR3 loop spans 13 amino acids. Germline V gives CDR1 SGDLS, CDR2 YYNGEE. The CDR3 reads CASSTSGTDEQYF. CDR3 nucleotides: TGTGCCAGCAGCACCTCCGGGACAGACGAGCAGTACTTC. Based on the CDR3 plus reference TRBV9 and TRBJ2-7, the full variable domain is DSGVTQTPKHLITATGQRVTLRCSPRSGDLSVYWYQQSLDQGLQFLIQYYNGEERAKGNILERFSAQQFPDLHSELNLSSLELGDSALYFCASSTSGTDEQYFGPGTRLTVT.

V usage is TRBV2 and J usage is TRBJ1-3, with D maybe TRBD1 (6 bases). The CDR3 consists of 15 residues. Trimming stripped 6 bases from V and 0 bases from J, with 12 bases between. From germline, CDR1 is SNHLY and CDR2 FYNNEI. Here the CDR3 reads CASRDSIVSGNTIYF. The CDR3 coding sequence is TGTGCCAGCAGGGACAGCATAGTCTCTGGAAACACCATATATTTT.

As concerns this clone: The sample contains more than one DNA sequence encoding this CDR3. J is TRBJ2-7 and V is TRBV19; 10 nucleotides align to TRBD2. V shed 3 bases and J 3 bases; nucleotides not matched to a gene: 2. Per germline, CDR1 LNHDA and CDR2 SQIVND (reference sequence). The CDR3 runs 14 residues. CDR3 residues: CASSISSGSYEQYF. DNA of the CDR3: TGTGCCAGTAGTATCTCTAGCGGGAGCTACGAGCAGTACTTC.

This clone was picked up a small number of times. The chain combines TRBV5-4 with TRBJ1-2; D is unclear. Germline CDR1 SGHNT, CDR2 YYREEE (reference sequence). The CDR3 covers 12 residues. The V end lost 5 bases, the J end lost 5 bases, and 10 bases lay between the germline ends. This CDR3 is CASRSGSYGYTF. CDR3 in DNA: TGTGCCAGCAGATCCGGGTCGTATGGCTACACCTTC.

The J gene is TRBJ1-1, the V gene TRBV10-3; 7 bases match TRBD1. Trimming took 10 bases from V and 4 from J; bases not matched to a gene: 18. This CDR3 comprises 16 residues. In germline, CDR1 is ENHRY, CDR2 SYGVKD. DNA for the CDR3: TGTGCCACCCAAAGAATCCACGGACAGGAACTCACTGAAGCTTTCTTT. Its protein is CATQRIHGQELTEAFF.

V and J are TRBV19 and TRBJ2-7; TRBD1 aligns across 8 bases. Unmatched junction bases numbered 7, after V lost 3 bases and J lost 3 bases. The CDR3 is 15 amino acids. CDR1 and CDR2 from the germline V gene are LNHDA and SQIVND (reference sequence). Written as DNA, the CDR3 is TGTGCCAGTAGTATGACAGGGGTGGGGTACTACGAGCAGTACTTC. This sequence encodes CASSMTGVGYYEQYF.